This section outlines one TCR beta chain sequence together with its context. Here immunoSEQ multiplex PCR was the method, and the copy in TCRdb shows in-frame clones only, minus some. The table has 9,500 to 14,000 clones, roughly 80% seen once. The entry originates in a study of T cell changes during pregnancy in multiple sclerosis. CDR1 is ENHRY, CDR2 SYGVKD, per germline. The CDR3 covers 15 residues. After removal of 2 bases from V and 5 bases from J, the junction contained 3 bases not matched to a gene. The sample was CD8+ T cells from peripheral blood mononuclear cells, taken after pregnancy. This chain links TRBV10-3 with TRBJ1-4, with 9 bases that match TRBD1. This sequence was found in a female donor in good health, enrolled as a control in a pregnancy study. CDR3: CAISETGQGNEKLFF. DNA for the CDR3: TGTGCCATCAGTGAGACAGGACAGGGGAATGAAAAACTGTTTTTT.